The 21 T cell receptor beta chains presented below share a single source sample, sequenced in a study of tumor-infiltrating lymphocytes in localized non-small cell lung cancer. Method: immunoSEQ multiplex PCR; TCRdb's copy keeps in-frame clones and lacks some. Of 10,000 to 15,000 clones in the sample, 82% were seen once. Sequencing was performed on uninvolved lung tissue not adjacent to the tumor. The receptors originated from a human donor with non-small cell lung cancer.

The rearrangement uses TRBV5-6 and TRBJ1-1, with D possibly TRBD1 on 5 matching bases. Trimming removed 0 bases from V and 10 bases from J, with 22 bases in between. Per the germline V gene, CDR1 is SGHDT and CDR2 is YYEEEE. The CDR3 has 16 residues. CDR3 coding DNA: TGTGCCAGCAGCTTGGTAAGGGGAGACAGCACGGTTAGAGCTTTCTTT. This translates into CASSLVRGDSTVRAFF. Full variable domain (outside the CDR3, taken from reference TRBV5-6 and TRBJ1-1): DAGVTQSPTHLIKTRGQQVTLRCSPKSGHDTVSWYQQALGQGPQFIFQYYEEEERQRGNFPDRFSGHQFPNYSSELNVNALLLGDSALYLCASSLVRGDSTVRAFFGQGTRLTVV.

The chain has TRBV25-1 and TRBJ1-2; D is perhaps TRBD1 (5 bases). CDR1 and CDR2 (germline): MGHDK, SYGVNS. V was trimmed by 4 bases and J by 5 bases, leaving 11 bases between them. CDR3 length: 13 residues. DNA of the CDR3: TGTGCCAGCAGTGGGGGACGGAATTATGGCTACACCTTC. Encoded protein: CASSGGRNYGYTF.

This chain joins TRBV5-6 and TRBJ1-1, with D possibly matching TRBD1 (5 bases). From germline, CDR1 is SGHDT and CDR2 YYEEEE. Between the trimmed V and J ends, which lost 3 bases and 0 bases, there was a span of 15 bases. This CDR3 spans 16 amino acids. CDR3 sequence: CASSSSLGRLNTEAFF. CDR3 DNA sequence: TGTGCCAGCAGCTCATCCTTGGGGCGGCTGAACACTGAAGCTTTCTTT.

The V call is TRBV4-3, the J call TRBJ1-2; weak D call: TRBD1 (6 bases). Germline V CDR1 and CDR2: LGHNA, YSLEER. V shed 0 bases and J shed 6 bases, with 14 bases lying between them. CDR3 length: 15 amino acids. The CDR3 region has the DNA TGCGCCAGCAGCCAAGATCTCAACAGGGTGGATGGCTACACCTTC. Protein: CASSQDLNRVDGYTF.

CDR3 coding DNA: TGTGCCAGCAGCTTGGGACAGACATATGGCTACACCTTC. Its protein is CASSLGQTYGYTF. The rearrangement links TRBV14 to TRBJ1-2; TRBD1 aligns across 7 bases. The CDR3 is 13 amino acids. CDR1 is SGHDN and CDR2 is FVKESK in the germline V gene. V shed 5 bases and J 5 bases; nucleotides not matched to a gene: 5. Based on the CDR3 plus reference TRBV14 and TRBJ1-2, the full variable domain is EAGVTQFPSHSVIEKGQTVTLRCDPISGHDNLYWYRRVMGKEIKFLLHFVKESKQDESGMPNNRFLAERTGGTYSTLKVQPAELEDSGVYFCASSLGQTYGYTFGSGTRLTVV.

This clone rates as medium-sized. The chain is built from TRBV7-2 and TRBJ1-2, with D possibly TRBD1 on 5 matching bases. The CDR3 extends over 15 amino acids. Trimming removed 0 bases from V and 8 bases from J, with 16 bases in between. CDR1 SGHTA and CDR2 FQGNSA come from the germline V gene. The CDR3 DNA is TGTGCCAGCAGCTTAGCGGGGCAGGGTCGAAACGGCTACACCTTC. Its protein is CASSLAGQGRNGYTF.

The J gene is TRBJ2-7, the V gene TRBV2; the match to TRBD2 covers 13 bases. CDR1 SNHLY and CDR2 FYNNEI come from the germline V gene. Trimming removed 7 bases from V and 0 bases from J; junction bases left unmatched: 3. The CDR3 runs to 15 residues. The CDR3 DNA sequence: TGTGCCAGCATCGGACTAGCGGGGGCCTCCTACGAGCAGTACTTC. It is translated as CASIGLAGASYEQYF.

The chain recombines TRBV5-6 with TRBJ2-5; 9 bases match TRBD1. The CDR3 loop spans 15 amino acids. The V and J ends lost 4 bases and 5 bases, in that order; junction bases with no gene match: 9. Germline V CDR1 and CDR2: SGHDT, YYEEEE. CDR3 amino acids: CASSRHTGGMETQYF. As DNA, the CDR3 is TGTGCCAGCAGCCGTCACACAGGGGGCATGGAGACCCAGTACTTC.

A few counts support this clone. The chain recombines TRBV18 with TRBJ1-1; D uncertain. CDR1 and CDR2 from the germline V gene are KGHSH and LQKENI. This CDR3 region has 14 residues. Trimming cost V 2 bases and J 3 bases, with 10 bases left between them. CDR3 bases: TGTGCCAGCTCACCAGACGGAGGATACACTGAAGCTTTCTTT. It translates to CASSPDGGYTEAFF.

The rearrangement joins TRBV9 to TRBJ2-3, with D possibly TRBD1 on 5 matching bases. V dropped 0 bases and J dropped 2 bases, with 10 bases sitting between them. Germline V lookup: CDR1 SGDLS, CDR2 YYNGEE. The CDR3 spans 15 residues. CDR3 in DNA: TGTGCCAGCAGCGTAGGATTCAGGGTCACAGATACGCAGTATTTT. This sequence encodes CASSVGFRVTDTQYF.

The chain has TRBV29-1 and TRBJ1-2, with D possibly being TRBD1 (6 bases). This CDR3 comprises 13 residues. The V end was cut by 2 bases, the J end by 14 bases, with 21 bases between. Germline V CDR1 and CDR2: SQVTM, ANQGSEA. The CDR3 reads CSVETRPSRGGTF. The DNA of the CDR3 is TGCAGCGTTGAAACCCGACCGAGCAGGGGTGGAACCTTC.

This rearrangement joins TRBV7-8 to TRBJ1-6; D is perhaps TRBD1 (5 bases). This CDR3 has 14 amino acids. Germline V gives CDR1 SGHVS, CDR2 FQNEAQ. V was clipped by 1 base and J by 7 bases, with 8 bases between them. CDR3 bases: TGTGCCAGCAGCTTAGTACGGACAAATTCACCCCTCCACTTT. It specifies CASSLVRTNSPLHF.

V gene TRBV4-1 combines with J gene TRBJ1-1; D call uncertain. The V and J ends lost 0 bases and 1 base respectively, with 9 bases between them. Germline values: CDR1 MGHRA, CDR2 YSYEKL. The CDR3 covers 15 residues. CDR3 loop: CASSQEARPNTEAFF. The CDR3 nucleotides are TGCGCCAGCAGCCAAGAAGCCAGGCCGAACACTGAAGCTTTCTTT.

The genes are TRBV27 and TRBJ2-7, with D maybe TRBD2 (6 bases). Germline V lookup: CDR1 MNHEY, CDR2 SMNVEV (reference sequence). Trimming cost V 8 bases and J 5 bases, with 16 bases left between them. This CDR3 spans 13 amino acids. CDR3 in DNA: TGTGCCAGCGGATCGGGACTTGGTGACGAGCAGTACTTC. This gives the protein CASGSGLGDEQYF.

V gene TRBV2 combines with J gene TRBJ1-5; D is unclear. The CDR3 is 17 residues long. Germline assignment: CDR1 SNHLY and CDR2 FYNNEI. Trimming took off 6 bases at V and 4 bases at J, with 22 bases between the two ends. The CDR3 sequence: CASSPLSGMGLNQPQHF. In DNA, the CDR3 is TGTGCCAGCAGCCCTCTAAGCGGGATGGGTCTAAATCAGCCCCAGCATTTT.

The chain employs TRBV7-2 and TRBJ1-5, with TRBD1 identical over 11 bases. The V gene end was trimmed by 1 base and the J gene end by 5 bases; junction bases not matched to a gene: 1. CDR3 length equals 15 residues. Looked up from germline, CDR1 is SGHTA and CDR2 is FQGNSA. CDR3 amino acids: CASSLGDRGDQPQHF. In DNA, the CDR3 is TGTGCCAGCAGCTTAGGGGACAGGGGGGATCAGCCCCAGCATTTT.

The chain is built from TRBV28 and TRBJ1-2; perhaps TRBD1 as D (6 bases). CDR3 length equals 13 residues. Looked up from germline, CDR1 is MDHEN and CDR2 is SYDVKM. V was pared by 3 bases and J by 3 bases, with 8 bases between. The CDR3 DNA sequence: TGTGCCAGCAGTTTGGCAGGGGACTATGGCTACACCTTC. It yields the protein CASSLAGDYGYTF.

CDR3 in DNA: TGTGCCAGCAGCCCCTGGGCCGCCGGAGCTCTACAAGAGACCCAGTACTTC. Protein: CASSPWAAGALQETQYF. The chain links TRBV7-3 to TRBJ2-5; no clear D gene. Germline-derived CDR1 and CDR2 are SGHTA and FQGTGA. V gave up 5 bases and J gave up 2 bases, with 21 bases separating them. CDR3 length equals 17 residues.

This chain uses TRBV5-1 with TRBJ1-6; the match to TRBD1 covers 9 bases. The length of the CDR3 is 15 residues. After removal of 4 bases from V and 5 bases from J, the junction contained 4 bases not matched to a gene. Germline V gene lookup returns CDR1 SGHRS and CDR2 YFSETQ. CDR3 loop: CASSARTGDNSPLHF. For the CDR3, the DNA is TGCGCCAGCAGCGCCCGGACAGGGGATAATTCACCCCTCCACTTT. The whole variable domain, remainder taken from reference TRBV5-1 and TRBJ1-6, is KAGVTQTPRYLIKTRGQQVTLSCSPISGHRSVSWYQQTPGQGLQFLFEYFSETQRNKGNFPGRFSGRQFSNSRSEMNVSTLELGDSALYLCASSARTGDNSPLHFGNGTRLTVT.

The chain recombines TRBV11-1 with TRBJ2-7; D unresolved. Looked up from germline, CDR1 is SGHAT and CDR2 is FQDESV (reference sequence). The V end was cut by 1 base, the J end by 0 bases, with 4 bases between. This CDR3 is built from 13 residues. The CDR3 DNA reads TGTGCCAGCAGCTTAGGCCCCTCCTACGAGCAGTACTTC. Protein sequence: CASSLGPSYEQYF.

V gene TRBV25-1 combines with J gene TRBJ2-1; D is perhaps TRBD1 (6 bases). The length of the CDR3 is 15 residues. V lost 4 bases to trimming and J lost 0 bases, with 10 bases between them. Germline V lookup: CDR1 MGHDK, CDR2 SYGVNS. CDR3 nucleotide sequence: TGTGCCAGCAGTGGGCGGACAGCCTCCTACAATGAGCAGTTCTTC. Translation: CASSGRTASYNEQFF.